This T cell receptor beta chain stems from a study of T cells in Graves' hyperthyroidism and ophthalmopathy. On this clonotype: Its antigen remains unidentified.

Study results and limitations: Most thyroid clonotypes expanded above 0.001 appeared in blood too. The model anticipated ophthalmopathy a median about six months pre-onset. Stable hyperthyroidism was told apart from ophthalmopathy by a model built on 13 V-J features.

Using RNA transcripts as the source, TCR beta CDR3 regions were amplified. A set of HTBI primers served as the primers for a first-round RT-PCR of the TCR CDR3. TCRdb independently ran MiXCR on the multiplex PCR reads; one entry per CDR3 protein. The sample consists of 660,000 or so distinct CDR3 sequences, less than 25% of them appearing once. Disease duration was under 3 months in the ophthalmopathy patients, who also had a Clinical Activity Score of at least 3 and a NOSPECS grade of at least 4. Germline CDR1 is GTSNPN and CDR2 is SVGIG (reference sequence). V lost 3 bases and J lost 5; bases outside the gene matches: 5. The CDR3 contains 13 residues.

The receptor's source is a young man with Graves' ophthalmopathy. The J gene is TRBJ2-7, the V gene TRBV30; 9 bases match TRBD2. The source material was blood. As DNA, the CDR3 is TGTGCCTGGAGCGCGGGACTAGCAGACGAGCAGTACTTC. Encoded protein: CAWSAGLADEQYF.